One sample yielded the 2 T cell receptor beta chains listed below, sequenced in a study of breast tumors, draining lymph nodes, adjacent tissues (dated by TCRdb to 2015 to 2016). The axillary draining lymph nodes of breast cancer patients were the source of the lymph node samples. The receptor library was made with multiplex PCR. Sequencing used an Illumina HiSeq 2000. TCRdb redid the processing of the public reads, applying fastp at Q25 and MiXCR, and retained in-frame beta chains. Every distinct CDR3 protein forms one entry, paired with its most common genes and DNA. Recorded for this sample are about 230,000 distinct CDR3 sequences; roughly 32% of them occurred a single time. Of the sample, approximately 1.5% is held by the ten largest clones. The sample consisted of axillary lymph node tissue. The source of these receptors is a female donor with breast cancer. Some clones in this sample may be carry-over from other donors' samples.

This clonotype was counted a single time. The V gene is TRBV4-3, the J gene TRBJ2-1; 7 bases line up with TRBD2. After removal of 0 bases from V and 10 bases from J, the junction contained 15 bases not matched to a gene. CDR3 length: 17 amino acids. Germline V gene sequence: CDR1 LGHNA, CDR2 YSLEER. This CDR3 reads CASSQDILGAVGGEQFF. As DNA, the CDR3 is TGCGCCAGCAGCCAAGATATATTAGGGGCCGTGGGAGGGGAGCAGTTCTTC.

Details on this clonotype: A clone one base away is much larger, so this may be a read error. This chain joins TRBV9 and TRBJ2-5; the match to TRBD2 covers 8 bases. The V gene's germline CDR1 is SGDLS and CDR2 YYNGEE. CDR3 length: 15 residues. The CDR3 DNA reads TGTGCCAGCAGCGAAGCCGGGACTAGGGAAGAGACCCCGTACTTC. It yields the protein CASSEAGTREETPYF.